A single sample is the source of the 2 T cell receptor beta chains below, sequenced in a study of regulatory T cells in long-lasting Graves disease. Library construction for TCR beta used iRepertoire HTBI primers and Arm-PCR of CDR3 regions. TCRdb re-derived calls from the multiplex PCR reads in MiXCR, one entry per CDR3 protein. The sample contains roughly 500,000 distinct CDR3 sequences, under 25% of which appear only once. The time point denotes: persistent/refractory GD, antithyroid drugs over 5 years with positive TRAb. PBMC-derived RNA was used for the TCR library. Sample: peripheral blood mononuclear cells (PBMCs), taken when the disease was refractory, from a patient treated with antithyroid drugs. The receptor source for this set is a female donor with Graves disease.

Only a few counts were recorded for this clonotype. The J gene is TRBJ1-1, the V gene TRBV10-3; D is perhaps TRBD1 (6 bases). The CDR3 length is 13 residues. Trimming cost V 11 bases and J 3 bases, with 16 bases left between them. The germline gives CDR1 ENHRY, CDR2 SYGVKD. The CDR3 bases are TGTGCCCATTCCTCAGGGGACTACACTGAAGCTTTCTTT. It specifies CAHSSGDYTEAFF.

The sample holds many counts of this clonotype. This chain joins TRBV10-3 and TRBJ2-5, with TRBD1 identical over 10 bases. Germline trimming cut 6 bases from V and 5 bases from J; bases unmatched to any gene: 6. There are 14 residues in the CDR3. The germline gives CDR1 ENHRY, CDR2 SYGVKD. Here the CDR3 DNA reads TGTGCCATCAGCGAGGGACAGGGGTTCGAGACCCAGTACTTC. Its translation: CAISEGQGFETQYF.